This T cell receptor beta chain stems from a study of blood T cell repertoires in COVID-19. Study-level information: Some COVID-19 samples were acute and others convalescent; all came from the United States, Italy and Spain. PBMCs, B-cell-depleted T cells, or T cells provided the cDNA or gDNA that made up the material.

Original analysis: Reference gene primer amplification in the assay estimated nucleated cell counts. Only in-frame clones appear in the TCRdb table, and some are missing; sequencing was by immunoSEQ multiplex PCR. For V, J and clone size, that table is used; D and trimming come from the DNA. Seen here are more than 45,000 clones, about 90% observed once, and the top ten hold around 3.1%. The CDR3 is 13 amino acids. CDR1 and CDR2 (germline): LGHDT, YNNKEL (reference sequence). V was trimmed by 4 bases and J by 18 bases, leaving 19 bases between them. This TCR derives from a human donor in a cohort sampled during active COVID-19. The sequencing sample was made of peripheral blood. The chain is built from TRBV3-1 (or the pseudogene TRBV3-2) and TRBJ1-6; D might be TRBD1 (6 bases). The CDR3 loop reads CASSPGGQQPTHF. CDR3 in DNA: TGTGCCAGCAGCCCTGGGGGACAACAGCCTACCCACTTT.